The source of this T cell receptor (beta chain) is a study of T cell responses to AZD1222 COVID-19 vaccine. TCRdb's table, derived via immunoSEQ multiplex PCR, lists solely in-frame clones and lacks some. The top ten clones hold more than 8.5% of a sample with under 60,000 clones, approximately 79% of them seen once. This clone has more than one count but fewer than ten. Germline lookup yields CDR1 LNHDA and CDR2 SQIVND (reference sequence). The CDR3 length is 15 residues. Between the trimmed V and J ends, which lost 5 bases and 2 bases, there was a span of 15 bases. The receptor comes from an adult in good health. The genes are TRBV19 and TRBJ1-1; D is undetermined. Here the sequenced sample was peripheral blood, taken on day 0 of AZD1222 vaccination. CDR3 bases: TGTGCCAGTAGTCCCCTCGGGAAGGTTAACACTGAAGCTTTCTTT. Amino acid sequence: CASSPLGKVNTEAFF.